The sequence of this T cell receptor beta chain was determined in a study of blood T cell repertoires in COVID-19 (dated by TCRdb to 2019 to 2021). At the level of the whole study: Samples from collaborators originated in the United States, Italy and Spain and spanned both the acute and convalescent phases of COVID-19. The material from the prospective study consisted of cDNA or gDNA derived from T cells, B-cell-depleted T cells, or PBMCs. Sample metadata almost always included a de-identified subject ID, COVID-19 status, age in years and sex. The repertoires were released in a freely available public database intended as a resource for research on the immune response to SARS-CoV-2. Where HLA class I and class II types were available, the types were taken from metadata supplied by the sample provider, not from assay-based typing. Samples came from the ongoing ImmuneRACE study (first 160 participants) plus 1,254 subjects from 6 global collaborators. Subjects who had been exposed to COVID-19, were actively infected with it, or had recovered from it provided the deeply sampled blood TCRbeta repertoires that made up the dataset. On the study overall, not on this receptor specifically: Clinical and demographic metadata were provided uncurated, with the amount varying by source and participant.

In Seattle, one collaborating source enrolled patients while the infection was active and tracked those patients longitudinally over the course of disease. Collaborating institutions collected whole blood in K2EDTA tubes following their own protocols. For TCRbeta analysis, collaborator samples were shipped as frozen whole blood, as isolated PBMCs, or as DNA extracted from either sample type. In the case of this clone: No cognate antigen has been identified for it. No base quality values were provided; no much bigger clone lies one nucleotide off.

TCRbeta CDR3 regions were amplified from genomic DNA by means of the immunoSEQ Assay, a bias-controlled multiplex PCR. The study's processing was this. The number of nucleated cells in each sample was estimated by amplification of reference gene primers within the assay. Sequence reads were collapsed and filtered to measure the absolute abundance of every unique TCRbeta CDR3 rearrangement. Productive Simpson clonality was computed per sample as the square root of Simpson's diversity index over productive rearrangements. TCRdb mirrors the immuneACCESS table, restricted to in-frame sequences. Some clones are absent from its copies; in checked studies, under half trace to an unresolved V gene, and the reason for the others is unknown. The V and J calls and clone size are taken from that table; D and trimming were inferred from the DNA. The sample data list 95,000 to 150,000 clones, and roughly 80% of these were observed just once. Of the sample, 4.5% to 6% is held by the ten largest clones.

Taken from cysteine to phenylalanine, the CDR3 has 14 residues. The read is trimmed to its CDR3 DNA, 42 bases read in frame from base 1. V is pared back by 0 bases and J by 6 bases, with 11 bases lying between the germline termini. In the germline V gene, CDR1 corresponds to SGHAT and CDR2 to FQNNGV. The sequence came from a man aged 80 or over with COVID-19, enrolled during active disease. Recombination linked TRBV11-2 to TRBJ1-1; no D gene call is confident. The sample was peripheral blood. The DNA is as follows: TGTGCCAGCAGCTTAGATTCGGTCCGGGCTGAAGCTTTCTTT. The resulting protein is CASSLDSVRAEAFF.